Described below is a single T cell receptor (beta chain) sequence and its context. This record comes from a study of cytomegalovirus exposure and HLA in healthy donors. The PCR made use of 60 Vbeta and 13 Jbeta primers. Method: immunoSEQ multiplex PCR; TCRdb's copy keeps in-frame clones and lacks some. The sample includes approximately 200,000 clones, 60% to 80% of them seen just once. V shed 5 bases and J shed 0 bases, with 13 bases lying between them. Germline CDR1 reads SEHNR; CDR2 reads FQNEAQ (reference sequence). The CDR3 length is 15 residues. The chain couples TRBV7-9 to TRBJ1-1, with a possible D match to TRBD1 (6 bases). The sample consisted of PBMCs. The receptor comes from a woman younger than 35 in good health and CMV-seronegative. The DNA for the CDR3 is TGTGCCAGCAGCCAGGCGACAGGTCTGAACACTGAAGCTTTCTTT. It is translated as CASSQATGLNTEAFF.